This TCR beta chain appears in the sequencing data of a study of cytomegalovirus exposure and HLA in healthy donors. Both 60 Vbeta primers and 13 Jbeta primers went into the PCR. TCRdb's copy holds only in-frame clones and misses some; the assay was immunoSEQ multiplex PCR. In total, the table holds around 27,000 clones. General observations from the study: In a later analysis, V- and J-gene trimming of beta chains associated with a DCLRE1C missense variant, replicated independently. In presence/absence analyses, roughly uniform sequencing depth across donors was assumed. In a later analysis, compared with equally common non-associated chains, HLA-associated beta chains were more expanded.

Germline V gene lookup returns CDR1 SGDLS and CDR2 YYNGEE. With V trimmed by 3 bases and J by 4 bases, 1 base remained unmatched. The CDR3 totals 14 residues. About this clone: Its matching antigen is unknown.

Sequenced sample: PBMCs. The chain links TRBV9 to TRBJ2-2; 9 bases fit TRBD1. The TCR comes from a man under 40 in good health and CMV-seronegative. The chain's CDR3 is CASSATGGTGELFF. CDR3 nucleotides: TGTGCCAGCAGCGCGACAGGGGGCACCGGGGAGCTGTTTTTT.